Sequencing of this TCR beta chain was carried out in a study of control samples from healthy donors and cancer patients. Sequencing used immunoSEQ multiplex PCR; TCRdb keeps in-frame clones, though not all of them. Of around 68,000 clones in the sample, around 84% were seen once. This clone was detected only a few times. Trimming left V 5 bases short and J 4 bases short, with 21 bases between. Looked up from germline, CDR1 is SEHNR and CDR2 is FQNEAQ (reference sequence). The CDR3 extends over 16 amino acids. The sequence was collected from a man in his forties or fifties in good health. This sequence joins TRBV7-9 and TRBJ2-7, with D possibly matching TRBD1 (5 bases). The sample consisted of blood. The CDR3 DNA is TGTGCCAGCAGCACAGAGAATCAGGGCGACGTATACGAGCAGTACTTC. This codes for CASSTENQGDVYEQYF. Drawing the rest from reference TRBV7-9 and TRBJ2-7, the complete variable domain is DTGVSQNPRHKITKRGQNVTFRCDPISEHNRLYWYRQTLGQGPEFLTYFQNEAQLEKSRLLSDRFSAERPKGSFSTLEIQRTEQGDSAMYLCASSTENQGDVYEQYFGPGTRLTVT.